This is a list of T cell receptor beta chains from one sample in a study of regulatory T cells in long-lasting Graves disease. TCRdb called the multiplex PCR reads again in MiXCR, with one record for every CDR3 protein. Of approximately 440,000 distinct CDR3 sequences detected, 15% to 20% appear once; the ten largest clones hold 12%. These sequences were also reported in another study, on T cells in Graves' hyperthyroidism and ophthalmopathy.

The sample here was peripheral blood mononuclear cells (PBMCs), taken at new diagnosis, from a patient treated with antithyroid drugs. The receptor set was obtained from a man aged 35-49 years with Graves disease. CDR3s include the opening cysteine and the closing phenylalanine or tryptophan. Fields, in order: clone size, J gene, V gene, D gene, CDR3 protein, CDR3 DNA. D genes are given only for firm matches. Clone size is shown for a subset of rows, as once, few, many or a class of expanded clone.

many,TRBJ2-7,TRBV6-1,NA,CASKNAGAGEQYF,TGTGCCAGCAAAAACGCGGGGGCGGGAGAGCAGTACTTC
many,TRBJ2-5,TRBV12-3/TRBV12-4,NA,CASSFGLAETQYF,TGTGCCAGCAGTTTCGGACTGGCGGAGACCCAGTACTTC
NA,TRBJ1-2,TRBV7-9,TRBD1,CASSLGRGPFGYTF,TGTGCCAGCAGCTTGGGCAGGGGGCCCTTCGGCTACACCTTC
many,TRBJ1-1,TRBV12-3/TRBV12-4,NA,CASSLAGRLNTEAFF,TGTGCCAGCAGTTTGGCAGGGAGGTTAAACACTGAAGCTTTCTTT
many,TRBJ2-1,TRBV2,NA,CASSGTLVYNEQFF,TGTGCCAGCAGTGGGACACTAGTATACAATGAGCAGTTCTTC
once,TRBJ2-1,TRBV9,NA,CASSGSGTPGRSYNEQFF,TGTGCCAGCAGCGGATCCGGGACCCCTGGAAGATCCTACAATGAGCAGTTCTTC
many,TRBJ1-1,TRBV2,NA,CASRGGGVPEAFF,TGTGCCAGCAGGGGGGGGGGGGTTCCTGAAGCTTTCTTT
many,TRBJ2-2,TRBV3-1,NA,CASSQETSTGELFF,TGTGCCAGCAGCCAAGAAACAAGCACCGGGGAGCTGTTTTTT
few,TRBJ2-1,TRBV20-1,NA,CSPIRLRGSYNEQFF,TGCAGTCCAATCCGGTTGCGGGGTTCCTACAATGAGCAGTTCTTC
few,TRBJ2-3,TRBV9,TRBD2,CASSVGPSGRAGIEKDTQYF,TGTGCCAGCAGCGTAGGTCCCAGCGGGAGGGCCGGGATCGAAAAAGATACGCAGTATTTT
NA,TRBJ2-4,TRBV3-1,TRBD2,CATRAGGENIQYF,TGTGCGACCCGGGCGGGAGGGGAAAACATTCAGTACTTC
few,TRBJ1-5,TRBV14,NA,CASSQVTGRPQHF,TGTGCCAGCAGCCAAGTTACCGGAAGGCCCCAGCATTTT
many,TRBJ1-1,TRBV2,NA,CASSEALSNTEAFF,TGTGCCAGCAGTGAAGCGCTGAGTAACACTGAAGCTTTCTTT
many,TRBJ1-1,TRBV11-3,NA,CASSFAGTNTEAFF,TGTGCCAGCAGCTTCGCCGGGACGAACACTGAAGCTTTCTTT
many,TRBJ2-1,TRBV12-3/TRBV12-4,TRBD1,CASSLPGQGVHEQFF,TGTGCCAGCAGTCTACCGGGACAGGGTGTACATGAGCAGTTCTTC
few,TRBJ2-2,TRBV7-9,TRBD2,CASSTGLAGSKTHGELFF,TGTGCCAGCAGCACTGGACTAGCGGGATCCAAGACCCACGGGGAGCTGTTTTTT
many,TRBJ2-1,TRBV12-3/TRBV12-4,NA,CASSAPRLVPAEQFF,TGTGCCAGCAGCGCGCCAAGACTCGTCCCGGCTGAGCAGTTCTTC
few,TRBJ2-7,TRBV19,TRBD1,CASSVDRNSYEQYF,TGTGCCAGTAGCGTGGACAGGAACTCCTACGAGCAGTACTTC
many,TRBJ2-3,TRBV28,NA,CASSPQGFSADTQYF,TGTGCCAGCAGTCCACAGGGTTTTAGCGCAGATACGCAGTATTTT
many,TRBJ2-2,TRBV2,NA,CASSRQASNTGELFF,TGTGCCAGCAGTAGGCAGGCTTCGAACACCGGGGAGCTGTTTTTT
NA,TRBJ2-7,TRBV5-6,NA,CASSLKWRTDPYEQYF,TGTGCCAGCAGCTTGAAATGGAGGACAGACCCCTACGAGCAGTACTTC
many,TRBJ2-7,TRBV30,NA,CACQPPGRVYEQYF,TGTGCCTGCCAACCGCCTGGGCGGGTCTACGAGCAGTACTTC
many,TRBJ1-5,TRBV12-3/TRBV12-4,NA,CASSLGGDTKDQPQHF,TGTGCCAGCAGTTTGGGGGGGGACACTAAGGATCAGCCCCAGCATTTT
NA,TRBJ1-2,TRBV2,TRBD1,CADRGLGYTF,TGTGCCGACAGGGGTTTAGGCTACACCTTC
NA,TRBJ1-1,TRBV30,TRBD1,CAWDGTEYTEAFF,TGTGCCTGGGACGGGACAGAGTACACTGAAGCTTTCTTT
many,TRBJ2-7,TRBV20-1,TRBD2,CSARGTSGGSYEQYF,TGCAGTGCTAGAGGGACTAGCGGGGGCTCCTACGAGCAGTACTTC
few,TRBJ2-2,TRBV12-3/TRBV12-4,TRBD1,CASSLGQGAKTGELFF,TGTGCCAGCAGTCTTGGACAGGGGGCGAAGACCGGGGAGCTGTTTTTT
NA,TRBJ2-1,TRBV29-1,TRBD1,CSVVVGTGYNEQFF,TGCAGCGTTGTGGTCGGGACAGGTTACAATGAGCAGTTCTTC
few,TRBJ2-5,TRBV5-1,NA,CASSSTGVEETQYF,TGCGCCAGCAGCTCTACAGGAGTGGAGGAGACCCAGTACTTC
many,TRBJ2-3,TRBV2,NA,CASSGVADTQYF,TGTGCCAGCAGTGGGGTGGCAGATACGCAGTATTTT
many,TRBJ1-5,TRBV27,NA,CASSLSKGNQPQHF,TGTGCCAGCAGTTTATCGAAGGGAAATCAGCCCCAGCATTTT
NA,TRBJ2-1,TRBV19,TRBD2,CASTLWDAPSGRGNEQFF,TGTGCCAGTACCCTATGGGACGCGCCTAGCGGGAGAGGTAATGAGCAGTTCTTC
many,TRBJ1-2,TRBV12-3/TRBV12-4,TRBD1,CASQDREYYGYTF,TGTGCCAGCCAGGACAGGGAGTACTATGGCTACACCTTC
NA,TRBJ1-6,TRBV24-1,NA,CATRGVRASTPLHF,TGTGCCACGCGGGGTGTGAGGGCTTCGACACCCCTCCACTTT
NA,TRBJ2-3,TRBV20-1,TRBD2,CSAIGLANHTDTQYF,TGCAGTGCAATTGGACTAGCGAACCACACAGATACGCAGTATTTT
NA,TRBJ2-7,TRBV7-2,TRBD1,CASSTQPGQGSDEQYF,TGTGCCAGCAGCACGCAACCGGGACAGGGATCCGACGAGCAGTACTTC
many,TRBJ2-1,TRBV28,TRBD2,CASSFPGLAGPSYNEQFF,TGTGCCAGCAGTTTTCCGGGACTAGCGGGGCCCTCCTACAATGAGCAGTTCTTC
NA,TRBJ2-1,TRBV29-1,TRBD2,CSVRTSGSTGEQFF,TGCAGCGTCCGGACTAGCGGCAGCACGGGTGAGCAGTTCTTC
few,TRBJ1-1,TRBV25-1,NA,CASSAPSTNTEAFF,TGTGCCAGCAGTGCCCCATCCACGAACACTGAAGCTTTCTTT